This record looks at one T cell receptor (beta chain) sequence and its context. Its antigen is not identified. The sample originates from a study of shared clonotypes between healthy human individuals. Study-wide points: Non-shared clonotypes had lower generation probabilities than those shared by all four donors.

This CDR3 has 11 residues. Per germline, CDR1 MGHDK and CDR2 SYGVNS. V lost 6 bases and J 4 bases, leaving 7 bases between the germline ends. In the naive CD8 group, cells lacked CD45RO and were positively selected for CCR7, so terminally differentiated effector memory CD45RA+ cells were left out. Produced via immunoSEQ multiplex PCR; TCRdb's table is partial and in-frame only. The profile covers around 2,000,000 clones, with approximately 94% appearing a single time and more than 1.5% taken by the ten largest. The receptor's source is a man younger than 30 in good health. Some clones in this sample may be carry-over from other donors' samples. This chain joins TRBV25-1 and TRBJ2-7; no clear D. Sequences were obtained from naive CD8+ T cells from PBMCs. As DNA, the CDR3 is TGTGCCAGCAGAAACATTTACGAGCAGTACTTC. Translation gives CASRNIYEQYF.